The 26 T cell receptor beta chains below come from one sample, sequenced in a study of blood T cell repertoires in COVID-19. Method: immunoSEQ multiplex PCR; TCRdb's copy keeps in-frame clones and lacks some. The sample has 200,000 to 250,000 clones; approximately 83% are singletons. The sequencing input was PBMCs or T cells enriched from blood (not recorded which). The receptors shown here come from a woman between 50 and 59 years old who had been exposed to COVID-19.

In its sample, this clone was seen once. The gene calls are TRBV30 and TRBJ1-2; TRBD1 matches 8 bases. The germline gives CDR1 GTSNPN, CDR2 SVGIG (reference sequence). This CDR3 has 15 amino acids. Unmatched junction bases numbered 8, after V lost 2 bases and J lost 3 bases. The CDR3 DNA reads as TGTGCCTGGAGTACAGGACAGGGAATTCACTATGGCTACACCTTC. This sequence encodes CAWSTGQGIHYGYTF.

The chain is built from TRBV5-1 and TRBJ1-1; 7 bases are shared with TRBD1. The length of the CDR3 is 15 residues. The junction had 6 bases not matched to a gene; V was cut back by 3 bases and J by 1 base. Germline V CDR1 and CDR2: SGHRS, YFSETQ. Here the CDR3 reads CASSYRQGENTEAFF. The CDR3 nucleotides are TGCGCCAGCAGCTACCGACAGGGAGAGAACACTGAAGCTTTCTTT.

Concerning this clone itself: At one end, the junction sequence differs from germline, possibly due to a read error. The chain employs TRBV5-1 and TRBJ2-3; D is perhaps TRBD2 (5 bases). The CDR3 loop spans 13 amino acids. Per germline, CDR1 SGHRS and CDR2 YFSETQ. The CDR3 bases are TGCGCCAGCAGTTCCGACCCGGGCCCGGGAACGGATTTT. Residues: CASSSDPGPGTDF.

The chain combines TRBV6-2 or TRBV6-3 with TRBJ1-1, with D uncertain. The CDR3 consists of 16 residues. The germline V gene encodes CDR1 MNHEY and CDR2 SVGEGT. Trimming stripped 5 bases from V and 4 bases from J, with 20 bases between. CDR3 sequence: CASSRLHTLGSTEAFF. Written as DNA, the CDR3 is TGTGCCAGCAGTCGCTTACATACCCTGGGGAGCACTGAAGCTTTCTTT.

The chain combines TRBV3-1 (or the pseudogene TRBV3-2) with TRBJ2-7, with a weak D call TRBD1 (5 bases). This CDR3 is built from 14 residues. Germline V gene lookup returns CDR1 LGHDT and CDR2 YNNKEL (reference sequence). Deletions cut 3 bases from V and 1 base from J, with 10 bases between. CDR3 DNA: TGTGCCAGCAGCCATTCGTCAGGGTCCTACGAGCAGTACTTC. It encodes CASSHSSGSYEQYF.

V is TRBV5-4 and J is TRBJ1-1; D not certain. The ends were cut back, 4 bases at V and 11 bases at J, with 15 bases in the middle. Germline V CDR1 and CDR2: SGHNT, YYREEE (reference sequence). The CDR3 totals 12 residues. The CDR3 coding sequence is TGTGCCAGCAGCGTAGCGGGTACGATGGCTTTCTTT. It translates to CASSVAGTMAFF.

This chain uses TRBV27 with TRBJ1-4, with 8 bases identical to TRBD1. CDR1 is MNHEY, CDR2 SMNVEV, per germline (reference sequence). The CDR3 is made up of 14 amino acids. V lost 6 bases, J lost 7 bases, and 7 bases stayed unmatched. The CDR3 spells CASSRQGSREKLFF. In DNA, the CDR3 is TGTGCCAGCAGCCGACAGGGGAGCCGTGAAAAACTGTTTTTT.

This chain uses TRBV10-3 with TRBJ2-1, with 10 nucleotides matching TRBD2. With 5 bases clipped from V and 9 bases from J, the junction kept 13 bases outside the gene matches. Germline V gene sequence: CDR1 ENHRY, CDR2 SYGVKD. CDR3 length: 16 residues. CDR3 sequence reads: CAISPLLAGASGEQFF. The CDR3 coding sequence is TGTGCCATCAGTCCCCTCCTAGCGGGGGCTTCCGGTGAGCAGTTCTTC.

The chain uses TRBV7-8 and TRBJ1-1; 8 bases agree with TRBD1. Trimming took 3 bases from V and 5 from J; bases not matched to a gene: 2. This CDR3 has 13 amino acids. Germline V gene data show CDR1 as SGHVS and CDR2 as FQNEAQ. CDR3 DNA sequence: TGTGCCAGCAGCTTTACAGGGGGAACTGAAGCTTTCTTT. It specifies CASSFTGGTEAFF.

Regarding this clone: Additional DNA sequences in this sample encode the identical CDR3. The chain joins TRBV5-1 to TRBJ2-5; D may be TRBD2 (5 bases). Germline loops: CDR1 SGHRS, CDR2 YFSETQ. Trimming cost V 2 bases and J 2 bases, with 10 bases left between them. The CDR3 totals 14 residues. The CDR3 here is CASSFRTVQETQYF. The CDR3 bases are TGCGCCAGCAGCTTCAGGACTGTACAAGAGACCCAGTACTTC.

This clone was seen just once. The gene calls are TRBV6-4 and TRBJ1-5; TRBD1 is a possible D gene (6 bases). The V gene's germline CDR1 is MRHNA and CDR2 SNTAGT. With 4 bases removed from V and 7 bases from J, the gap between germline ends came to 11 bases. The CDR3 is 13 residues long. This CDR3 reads CASSVDGGQPQHF. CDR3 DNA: TGTGCCAGCAGTGTAGATGGGGGCCAGCCCCAGCATTTT.

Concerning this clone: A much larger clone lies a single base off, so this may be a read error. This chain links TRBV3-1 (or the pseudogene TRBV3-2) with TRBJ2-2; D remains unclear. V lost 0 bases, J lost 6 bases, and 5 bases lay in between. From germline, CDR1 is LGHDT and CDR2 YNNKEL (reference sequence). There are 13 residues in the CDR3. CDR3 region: CASSQDLAGELFF. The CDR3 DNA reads TGTGCCAGCAGCCAAGATCTAGCCGGGGAGCTGTTTTTT.

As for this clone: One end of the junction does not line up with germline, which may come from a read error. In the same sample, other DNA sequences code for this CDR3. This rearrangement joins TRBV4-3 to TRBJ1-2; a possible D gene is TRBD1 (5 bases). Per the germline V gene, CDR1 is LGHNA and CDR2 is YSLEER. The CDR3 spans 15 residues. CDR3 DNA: TGCGCTAGCAGCCAAGGGGCAAGCCGGAACTATGGCTACACCTTC. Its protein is CASSQGASRNYGYTF.

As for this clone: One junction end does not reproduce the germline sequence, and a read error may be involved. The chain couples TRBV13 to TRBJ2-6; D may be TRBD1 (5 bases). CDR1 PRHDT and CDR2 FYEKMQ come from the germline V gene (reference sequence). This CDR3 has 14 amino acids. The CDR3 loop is CASSLITGANVPTF. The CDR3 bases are TGTGCCAGCAGCTTAATTACTGGGGCCAACGTCCCGACTTTC.

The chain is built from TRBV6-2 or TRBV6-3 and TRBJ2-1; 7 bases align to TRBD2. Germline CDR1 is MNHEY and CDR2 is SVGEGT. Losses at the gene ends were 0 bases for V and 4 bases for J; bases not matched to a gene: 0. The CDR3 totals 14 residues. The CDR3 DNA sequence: TGTGCCAGCAGTTACTCGGGGGGGTACAATGAGCAGTTCTTC. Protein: CASSYSGGYNEQFF.

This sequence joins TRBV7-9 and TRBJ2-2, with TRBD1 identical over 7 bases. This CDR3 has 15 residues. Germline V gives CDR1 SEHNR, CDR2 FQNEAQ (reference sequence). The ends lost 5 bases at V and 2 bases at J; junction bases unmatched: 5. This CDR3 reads CASSRQGDNTGELFF. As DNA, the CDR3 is TGTGCCAGCAGCCGACAGGGTGACAACACCGGGGAGCTGTTTTTT.

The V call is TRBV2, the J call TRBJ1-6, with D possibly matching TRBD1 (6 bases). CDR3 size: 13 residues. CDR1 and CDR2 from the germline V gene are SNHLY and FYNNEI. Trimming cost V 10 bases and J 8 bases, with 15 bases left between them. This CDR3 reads CANTRDIYSPLHF. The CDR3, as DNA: TGTGCCAACACTAGGGACATCTATTCACCCCTCCACTTT.

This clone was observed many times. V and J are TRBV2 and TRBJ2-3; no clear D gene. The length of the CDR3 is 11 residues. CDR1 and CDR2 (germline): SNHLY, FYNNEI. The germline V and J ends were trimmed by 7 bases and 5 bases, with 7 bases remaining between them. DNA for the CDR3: TGTGCCAGCACTACTCGAGATACGCAGTATTTT. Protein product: CASTTRDTQYF. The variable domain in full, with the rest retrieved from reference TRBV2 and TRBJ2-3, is EPEVTQTPSHQVTQMGQEVILRCVPISNHLYFYWYRQILGQKVEFLVSFYNNEISEKSEIFDDQFSVERPDGSNFTLKIRSTKLEDSAMYFCASTTRDTQYFGPGTRLTVL.

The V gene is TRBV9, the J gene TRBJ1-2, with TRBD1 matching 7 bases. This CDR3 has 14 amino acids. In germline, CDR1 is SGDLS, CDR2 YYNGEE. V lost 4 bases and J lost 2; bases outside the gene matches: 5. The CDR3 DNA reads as TGTGCCAGCAGCATACCGGGACAGAACTATGGCTACACCTTC. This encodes CASSIPGQNYGYTF.

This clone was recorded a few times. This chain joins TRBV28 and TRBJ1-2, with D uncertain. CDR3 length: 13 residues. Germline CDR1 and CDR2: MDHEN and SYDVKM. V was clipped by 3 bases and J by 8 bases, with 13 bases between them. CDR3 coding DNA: TGTGCCAGCAGTTTGGGCCCCGGCGGGGGCTACACCTTC. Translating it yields CASSLGPGGGYTF.

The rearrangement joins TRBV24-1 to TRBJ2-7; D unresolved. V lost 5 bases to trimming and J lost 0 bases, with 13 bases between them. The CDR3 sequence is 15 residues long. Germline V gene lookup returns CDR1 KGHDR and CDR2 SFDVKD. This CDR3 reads CATSASTTPSYEQYF. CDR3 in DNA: TGTGCCACCAGTGCCTCGACAACTCCCTCCTACGAGCAGTACTTC.

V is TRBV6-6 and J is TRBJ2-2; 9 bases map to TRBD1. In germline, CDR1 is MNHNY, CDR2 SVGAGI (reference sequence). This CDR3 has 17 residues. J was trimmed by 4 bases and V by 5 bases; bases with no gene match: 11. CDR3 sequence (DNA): TGTGCCAGCAGTCCAACCGGGACAGGGCTGAGCACCGGGGAGCTGTTTTTT. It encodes CASSPTGTGLSTGELFF.

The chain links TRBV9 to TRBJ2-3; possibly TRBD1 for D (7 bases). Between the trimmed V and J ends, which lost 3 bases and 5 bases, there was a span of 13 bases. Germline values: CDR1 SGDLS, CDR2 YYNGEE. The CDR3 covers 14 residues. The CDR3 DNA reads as TGTGCCAGCAGCGCCAGGGGGGAAGAAGATACGCAGTATTTT. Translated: CASSARGEEDTQYF.

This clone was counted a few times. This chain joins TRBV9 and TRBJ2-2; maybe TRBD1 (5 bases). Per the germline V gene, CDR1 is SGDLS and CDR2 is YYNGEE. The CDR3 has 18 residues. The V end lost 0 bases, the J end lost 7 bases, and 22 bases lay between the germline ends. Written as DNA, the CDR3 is TGTGCCAGCAGCGTAGACCCCGCTGGGGCTTTGGGCGGCGGGGAGCTGTTTTTT. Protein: CASSVDPAGALGGGELFF.

CDR3 in amino acids: CSVERGMIGTDTQYF. As DNA, the CDR3 is TGCAGCGTTGAACGGGGGATGATTGGCACAGATACGCAGTATTTT. V usage is TRBV29-1 and J usage is TRBJ2-3, with D perhaps TRBD2 (6 bases). Per germline, CDR1 SQVTM and CDR2 ANQGSEA. Between the trimmed V and J ends, which lost 2 bases and 1 base, there was a span of 13 bases. This CDR3 has 15 residues.

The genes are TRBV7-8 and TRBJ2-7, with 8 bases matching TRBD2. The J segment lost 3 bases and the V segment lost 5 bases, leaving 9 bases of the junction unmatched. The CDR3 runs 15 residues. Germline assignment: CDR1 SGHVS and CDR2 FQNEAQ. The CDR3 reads CASSLPRAGDYEQYF. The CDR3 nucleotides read TGTGCCAGCAGCCTTCCTCGAGCGGGAGACTACGAGCAGTACTTC.